The 20 T cell receptor beta chains in this list originate from one sample, sequenced in a study of graft-versus-host responses after intestinal transplantation. The antigens of these receptors remain unknown. Libraries were prepared by immunoSEQ multiplex PCR; TCRdb keeps only in-frame clonotypes and omits some of them. The sample yields under 75,000 clones, 90% seen once. The material was unstimulated CD8+ T cells sorted from spleen or lymph node cells, obtained before transplant. Source of these receptors: a human donor who was the organ donor for an intestinal transplant.

V usage is TRBV7-8 and J usage is TRBJ1-5; 8 positions agree with TRBD1. The CDR3 has 19 amino acids. V was clipped by 1 base and J by 2 bases; unmatched bases: 13. The V gene's germline CDR1 is SGHVS and CDR2 FQNEAQ. CDR3 loop: CASSLVGQGLWLRNQPQHF. The CDR3 coding sequence is TGTGCCAGCAGCTTAGTTGGACAGGGACTTTGGTTACGCAATCAGCCCCAGCATTTT.

The genes are TRBV4-3 and TRBJ2-5, with 10 bases that match TRBD2. With 4 bases clipped from V and 1 base from J, the junction kept 3 bases outside the gene matches. The CDR3 has 15 amino acids. Germline V CDR1 and CDR2: LGHNA, YSLEER. The CDR3 DNA sequence: TGCGCCAGCAGCCCTCTAGCGGGGGTCCAAGAGACCCAGTACTTC. Protein product: CASSPLAGVQETQYF.

V is TRBV4-2 and J is TRBJ1-5; 9 positions match TRBD1. The length of the CDR3 is 17 residues. The V segment lost 0 bases and the J segment 5 bases; nucleotides outside the gene matches: 8. Germline lookup yields CDR1 LGHNA and CDR2 YNFKEQ. As DNA, the CDR3 is TGTGCCAGCAGCCAAGAATTGGACAGGGGTACGTATCAGCCCCAGCATTTT. Its translation is CASSQELDRGTYQPQHF.

The chain couples TRBV6-5 to TRBJ1-6; tentative D call: TRBD1 (5 bases). The V end was cut by 2 bases, the J end by 11 bases, with 13 bases between. The CDR3 totals 14 residues. Germline lookup yields CDR1 MNHEY and CDR2 SVGAGI. The CDR3 DNA is TGTGCCAGCAGTTACCTCACCCCCAGGGCACCCCTCCACTTT. Protein sequence: CASSYLTPRAPLHF.

The J gene is TRBJ1-2, the V gene TRBV5-6; D remains unclear. CDR3 length equals 13 residues. Germline CDR1 is SGHDT and CDR2 is YYEEEE. V lost 0 bases, J lost 8 bases, and 11 bases lay in between. The CDR3: CASSLGDTGGYTF. In DNA form, the CDR3 reads TGTGCCAGCAGCTTGGGTGACACTGGGGGCTACACCTTC.

The chain is built from TRBV10-2 and TRBJ2-1; TRBD2 matches at 9 bases. V trimming: 5 bases; J trimming: 10 bases; junction bases outside the gene matches: 12. The CDR3 loop spans 15 amino acids. CDR1 and CDR2 from the germline V gene are WSHSY and SAAADI. The CDR3 here is CASSPGTSRLWEQFF. As DNA, the CDR3 is TGCGCCAGCAGTCCCGGGACTAGCCGGCTATGGGAGCAGTTCTTC.

The V call is TRBV4-1, the J call TRBJ1-4, with D tentatively TRBD1 (6 bases). Germline CDR1 is MGHRA and CDR2 is YSYEKL. The CDR3 is 17 amino acids. Trimming cost V 5 bases and J 3 bases, with 19 bases left between them. CDR3 in amino acids: CASSESHRVPANEKLFF. CDR3 DNA: TGCGCCAGCAGCGAATCACACAGGGTACCAGCTAATGAAAAACTGTTTTTT.

V usage is TRBV7-2 and J usage is TRBJ1-5; TRBD1 matches 9 bases. CDR3 size: 18 residues. The junction had 10 bases not matched to a gene; V was cut back by 3 bases and J by 1 base. Germline lookup yields CDR1 SGHTA and CDR2 FQGNSA. The CDR3 sequence is CASSFDPQQGASNQPQHF. DNA for the CDR3: TGTGCCAGCAGCTTCGACCCCCAACAGGGGGCGAGCAATCAGCCCCAGCATTTT.

The chain is built from TRBV5-5 and TRBJ2-7; D possibly corresponds to TRBD1 (5 bases). Trimming removed 2 bases at V and 5 bases at J, with 20 bases between. Germline V gene data show CDR1 as SGHKS and CDR2 as YYEKEE (reference sequence). The CDR3 is made up of 16 amino acids. CDR3 protein: CASSFDWGPEDDEQYV. The CDR3 bases are TGTGCCAGCAGCTTTGATTGGGGCCCCGAGGATGACGAGCAGTACGTC.

The chain carries TRBV6-5 and TRBJ2-5; D gene uncertain. The germline V gene encodes CDR1 MNHEY and CDR2 SVGAGI. The V and J ends lost 10 bases and 6 bases respectively, with 18 bases between them. This CDR3 is 13 amino acids long. The DNA of the CDR3 is TGTGCCACCATTCCAGCGTCGAGAAAGACCCAGTACTTC. Its translation is CATIPASRKTQYF.

The genes are TRBV21-1 and TRBJ2-7; TRBD1, the table's D call, lacks a check against the DNA. TRBV21-1 is shown as a pseudogene. CDR3 length: 13 amino acids. This chain's CDR3 is CASTKIARDRQYV. CDR3 coding DNA: TGTGCCAGCACCAAAATCGCTAGGGACAGGCAGTACGTC.

This clone has a single count. V is TRBV4-2 and J is TRBJ2-1; TRBD1 matches 9 bases. With 5 bases clipped from V and 4 bases from J, the junction kept 6 bases outside the gene matches. Germline values: CDR1 LGHNA, CDR2 YNFKEQ. The CDR3 loop spans 15 amino acids. CDR3 nucleotide sequence: TGTGCCAGCAGCTACCGGGACAGGGAGTACAATGAGCAGTTCTTC. This codes for CASSYRDREYNEQFF.

V usage is TRBV4-2 and J usage is TRBJ1-2, with D tentatively TRBD1 (5 bases). Trimming pared 0 bases from V and 4 bases from J, leaving 12 bases between. Germline loops: CDR1 LGHNA, CDR2 YNFKEQ. CDR3 length: 15 residues. In nucleotides, the CDR3 is TGTGCCAGCAGCCAAGATGCCGGGGGTGGCTATGGCTACACCTTC. This encodes CASSQDAGGGYGYTF.

The rearrangement links TRBV4-3 to TRBJ2-1; TRBD1 might be the D (6 bases). The germline V gene has CDR1 LGHNA and CDR2 YSLEER. The CDR3 spans 16 residues. Between the trimmed V and J ends, which lost 2 bases and 8 bases, there was a span of 19 bases. CDR3 DNA sequence: TGCGCCAGCAGCCAATTCCGACAGGTTCTCTTCCATGAGCAGTTCTTC. It is translated as CASSQFRQVLFHEQFF.

This clone was detected only once. This chain joins TRBV7-3 and TRBJ2-3; 11 bases agree with TRBD2. Per germline, CDR1 SGHTA and CDR2 FQGTGA. V lost 5 bases to trimming and J lost 0 bases; unmatched junction nucleotides: 4. This CDR3 is 16 amino acids long. CDR3 sequence (DNA): TGTGCCAGCAGCAGACTAGCGGGGATTAGCACAGATACGCAGTATTTT. Residues: CASSRLAGISTDTQYF.

The V call is TRBV2, the J call TRBJ1-5, with a tentative D call TRBD1 (6 bases). Trimming removed 5 bases from V and 7 bases from J, with 18 bases in between. CDR1 and CDR2 from the germline V gene are SNHLY and FYNNEI. CDR3 length: 15 amino acids. CDR3: CASSTTGILGQPQHF. The CDR3 coding sequence is TGTGCCAGCAGTACTACAGGGATTTTAGGCCAGCCCCAGCATTTT.

V usage is TRBV7-8 and J usage is TRBJ1-1, with 7 bases fitting TRBD1. Germline V gives CDR1 SGHVS, CDR2 FQNEAQ. V gave up 3 bases and J gave up 5 bases; unmatched junction bases: 6. This CDR3 comprises 14 residues. The CDR3, as DNA: TGTGCCAGCAGCTTGACAGGGACGGGGACTGAAGCTTTCTTT. It specifies CASSLTGTGTEAFF.

This chain links TRBV5-4 with TRBJ2-7; D may be TRBD1 (5 bases). Germline V lookup: CDR1 SGHNT, CDR2 YYREEE (reference sequence). The CDR3 is 14 residues long. V was clipped by 5 bases and J by 2 bases, with 14 bases between them. In DNA form, the CDR3 reads TGTGCCAGCAGTCAGATTGACAGTGCCTACGAGCAGTACGTC. It yields the protein CASSQIDSAYEQYV.

The CDR3 DNA reads as TGTGCCAGCAGCCGGGCTTCGGGACAGGGAATCAATGAGCAGTTCTTC. The encoded protein is CASSRASGQGINEQFF. The chain combines TRBV9 with TRBJ2-1; 9 bases fit TRBD1. Germline loops: CDR1 SGDLS, CDR2 YYNGEE. This CDR3 is 16 amino acids long. V gave up 4 bases and J gave up 6 bases; unmatched junction bases: 11.

This chain uses TRBV13 with TRBJ2-7; 9 bases map to TRBD1. V lost 5 bases and J lost 3; bases outside the gene matches: 20. The CDR3 extends over 19 amino acids. The germline V gene has CDR1 PRHDT and CDR2 FYEKMQ (reference sequence). CDR3 loop: CASSGGGRDREFLDYEQYV. The DNA for the CDR3 is TGTGCCAGCAGCGGGGGCGGCCGGGACAGGGAATTCCTCGACTACGAGCAGTACGTC.